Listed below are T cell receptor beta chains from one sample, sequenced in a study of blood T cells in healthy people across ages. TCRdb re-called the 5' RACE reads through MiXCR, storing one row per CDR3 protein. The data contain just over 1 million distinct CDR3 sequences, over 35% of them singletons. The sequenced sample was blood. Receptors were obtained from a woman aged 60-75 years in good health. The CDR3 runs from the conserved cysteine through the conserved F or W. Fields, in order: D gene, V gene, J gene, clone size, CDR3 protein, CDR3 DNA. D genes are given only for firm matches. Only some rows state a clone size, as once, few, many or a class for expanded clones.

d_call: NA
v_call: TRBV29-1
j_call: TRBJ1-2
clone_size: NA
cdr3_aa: CSGWVDGYTF
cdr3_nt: TGCAGCGGGTGGGTGGATGGCTACACCTTC

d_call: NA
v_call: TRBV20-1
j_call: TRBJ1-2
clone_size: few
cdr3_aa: CSARDQNYGYTF
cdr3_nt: TGCAGTGCTAGAGATCAAAACTATGGCTACACCTTC

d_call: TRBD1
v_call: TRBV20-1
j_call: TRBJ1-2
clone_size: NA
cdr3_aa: CSGQGQANYGYTF
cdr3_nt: TGCAGTGGACAGGGGCAAGCTAACTATGGCTACACCTTC

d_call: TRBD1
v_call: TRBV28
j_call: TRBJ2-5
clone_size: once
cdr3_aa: CASSIPSGTGEQETQYF
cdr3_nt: TGTGCCAGCAGTATACCATCCGGGACAGGGGAACAAGAGACCCAGTACTTC

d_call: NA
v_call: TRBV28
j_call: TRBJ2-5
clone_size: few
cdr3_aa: CASSPSGHETQYF
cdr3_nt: TGTGCCAGCAGTCCATCGGGACACGAGACCCAGTACTTC

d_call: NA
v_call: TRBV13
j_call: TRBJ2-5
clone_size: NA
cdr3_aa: CASSLAPDSQNQQYF
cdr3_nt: TGTGCCAGCAGCTTAGCCCCAGACAGCCAGAATCAGCAGTACTTC

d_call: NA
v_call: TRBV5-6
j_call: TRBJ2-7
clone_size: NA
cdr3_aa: CTSSPPPTGYSYEQYF
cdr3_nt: TGTACCAGCAGCCCCCCGCCGACAGGTTACTCCTACGAGCAGTACTTC

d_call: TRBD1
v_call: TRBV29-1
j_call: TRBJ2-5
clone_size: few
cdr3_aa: CSVLPGTGALETQYF
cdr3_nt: TGCAGCGTTTTACCCGGGACAGGGGCGTTGGAGACCCAGTACTTC

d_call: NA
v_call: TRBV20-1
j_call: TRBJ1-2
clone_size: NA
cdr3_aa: CSAATQSWSSTF
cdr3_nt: TGCAGTGCAGCGACACAATCCTGGAGTTCCACCTTC

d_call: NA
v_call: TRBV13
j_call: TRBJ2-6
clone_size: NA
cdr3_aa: CASSTGSGGANVPTF
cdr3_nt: TGTGCCAGCAGCACTGGGTCGGGTGGGGCCAACGTCCCGACTTTC

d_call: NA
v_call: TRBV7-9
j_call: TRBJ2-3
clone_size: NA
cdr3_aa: CASSLGGSVSTDTQYF
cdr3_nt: TGTGCCAGCAGCTTAGGAGGTAGCGTGAGCACAGATACGCAGTATTTT

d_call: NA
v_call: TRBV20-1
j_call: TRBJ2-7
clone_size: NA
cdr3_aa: CSATPRVTYEQYF
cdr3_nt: TGCAGTGCCACCCCTCGGGTAACCTACGAGCAGTACTTC

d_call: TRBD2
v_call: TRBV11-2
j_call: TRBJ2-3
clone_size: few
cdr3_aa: CASSWGLAGLTDTQYF
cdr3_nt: TGTGCCAGCAGCTGGGGACTAGCGGGCCTCACAGATACGCAGTATTTT

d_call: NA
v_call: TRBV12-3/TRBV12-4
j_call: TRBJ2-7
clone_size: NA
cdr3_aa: CASTTGIHEQYF
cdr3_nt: TGTGCCAGCACAACAGGGATCCACGAGCAGTACTTC

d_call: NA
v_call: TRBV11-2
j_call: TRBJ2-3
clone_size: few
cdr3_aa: CASSSIRRDPDTQYF
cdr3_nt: TGTGCCAGCAGCTCCATACGTAGGGACCCAGATACGCAGTATTTT

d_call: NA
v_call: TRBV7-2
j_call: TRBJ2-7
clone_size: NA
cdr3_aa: CASTQDSNEQYF
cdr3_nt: TGTGCCAGCACCCAGGACTCTAACGAGCAGTACTTC

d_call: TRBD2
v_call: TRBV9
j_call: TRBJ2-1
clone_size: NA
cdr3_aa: CASSVGLAGNNEQFF
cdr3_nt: TGTGCCAGCAGCGTGGGGCTAGCGGGAAACAATGAGCAGTTCTTC

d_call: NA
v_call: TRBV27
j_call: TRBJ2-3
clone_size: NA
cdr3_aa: CASNLRASGRGQYF
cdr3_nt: TGTGCCAGCAACCTGAGGGCTTCTGGGCGCGGGCAGTATTTT